This TCR beta chain was recorded in a study of blood T cell repertoires in COVID-19. At the level of the study: The United States, Italy and Spain provided the acute and convalescent COVID-19 samples. T cells, B-cell-depleted T cells, or PBMCs supplied cDNA or gDNA.

CDR1 is MNHEY and CDR2 is SMNVEV in the germline V gene (reference sequence). Trimming took 5 bases from V and 4 from J, leaving 10 bases between them. The CDR3 has 13 residues. Here immunoSEQ multiplex PCR was the method, and the copy in TCRdb shows in-frame clones only, minus some. The sample includes roughly 250,000 clones, 75% to 85% of them seen just once. The chain has TRBV27 and TRBJ2-3; D ambiguous. This sequence originates from a woman aged 60 to 75 with active or convalescent COVID-19. The sequenced sample was peripheral blood. CDR3 nucleotides: TGTGCCAGCAGTCCTTTCGCGGCAGATACGCAGTATTTT. It encodes CASSPFAADTQYF.